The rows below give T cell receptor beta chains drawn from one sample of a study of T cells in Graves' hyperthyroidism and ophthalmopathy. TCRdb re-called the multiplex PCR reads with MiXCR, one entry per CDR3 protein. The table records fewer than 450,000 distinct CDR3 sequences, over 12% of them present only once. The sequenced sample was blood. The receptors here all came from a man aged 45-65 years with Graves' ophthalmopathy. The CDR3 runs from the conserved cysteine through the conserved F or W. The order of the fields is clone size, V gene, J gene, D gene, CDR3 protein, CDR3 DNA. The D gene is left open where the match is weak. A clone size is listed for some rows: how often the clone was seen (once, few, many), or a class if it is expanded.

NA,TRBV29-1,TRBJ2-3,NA,CSVEDFDRGSGTDTQYF,TGCAGCGTTGAAGATTTTGACAGAGGGTCTGGCACAGATACGCAGTATTTT
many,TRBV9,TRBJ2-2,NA,CASSPPGNTGELFF,TGTGCCAGCAGCCCACCGGGGAACACCGGGGAGCTGTTTTTT
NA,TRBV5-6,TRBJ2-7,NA,CASSPGPLEQYF,TGTGCCAGCAGCCCCGGACCCCTCGAGCAGTACTTC
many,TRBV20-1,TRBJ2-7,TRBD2,CSAQTGTSGSTGYEQYF,TGCAGTGCGCAGACCGGGACTAGCGGGAGTACTGGCTACGAGCAGTACTTC
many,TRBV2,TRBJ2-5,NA,CASSVIAGQETQYF,TGTGCCAGCAGTGTTATAGCCGGTCAAGAGACCCAGTACTTC
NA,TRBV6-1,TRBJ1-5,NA,CASSSLSAQHF,TGTGCCAGCAGCTCCTTATCTGCCCAGCATTTT
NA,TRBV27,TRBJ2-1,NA,CASSLAHSYNEQFF,TGTGCCAGCAGTTTAGCGCATTCCTACAATGAGCAGTTCTTC
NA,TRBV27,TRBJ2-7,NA,CASSLSRVSYEQYF,TGTGCCAGCAGCCTTTCGAGGGTATCCTACGAGCAGTACTTC
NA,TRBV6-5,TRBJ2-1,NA,CASSYGRGAAYEQFF,TGTGCCAGCAGTTACGGCCGGGGAGCCGCGTATGAGCAGTTCTTC
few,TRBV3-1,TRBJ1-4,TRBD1,CASSLRQGASPNEKLFF,TGTGCCAGCAGCCTTAGACAGGGGGCGAGCCCTAATGAAAAACTGTTTTTT
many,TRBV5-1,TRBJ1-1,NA,CASSPSGTLNTEAFF,TGCGCCAGCAGCCCTTCGGGCACATTGAACACTGAAGCTTTCTTT
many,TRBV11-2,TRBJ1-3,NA,CASSQGAGNTIYF,TGTGCCAGCAGCCAAGGGGCCGGAAACACCATATATTTT
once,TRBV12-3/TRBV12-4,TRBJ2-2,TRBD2,CASSFFAGGRFWELFF,TGTGCCAGCAGTTTTTTTGCGGGAGGCCGCTTCTGGGAGCTGTTTTTT
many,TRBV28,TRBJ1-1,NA,CASSSRDLKRAFF,TGTGCCAGCAGCTCCCGGGATCTCAAAAGGGCTTTCTTT
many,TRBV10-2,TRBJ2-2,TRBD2,CASSRSGLAANTGELFF,TGCGCCAGCAGTAGATCGGGACTAGCGGCGAACACCGGGGAGCTGTTTTTT
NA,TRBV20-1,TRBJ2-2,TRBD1,CSARGQGHTGELFF,TGCAGTGCTAGGGGACAGGGCCACACCGGGGAGCTGTTTTTT
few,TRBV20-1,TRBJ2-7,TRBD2,CSARDNSGSGEPWEQYF,TGCAGTGCTAGAGACAATTCGGGTAGCGGGGAACCTTGGGAGCAGTACTTC